The text below deals with one T cell receptor (beta chain). Its antigen is unidentified. This entry belongs to a study of cytotoxic CD8 clonotypes in ibrutinib-treated CLL. The overall study: By median 68 months, roughly 12 had progressed and some 14 stayed remitted; responses had been 2 complete and about 25 partial.

Clones were sequenced by immunoSEQ multiplex PCR, and TCRdb holds only the in-frame ones, with some missing. This sample has around 300,000 clones, with about 77% found just once. Genomic DNA in a quantity of around 2 micrograms was derived from cryopreserved PBMCs for TCR beta libraries. The CDR3 has 12 residues. Germline V gene data show CDR1 as MDHEN and CDR2 as SYDVKM. Between the trimmed V and J ends, which lost 7 bases and 3 bases, there was a span of 10 bases. Study-level results: Ibrutinib response saw clonality rise, and progression saw it return toward baseline.

The input for sequencing was PBMCs, taken before ibrutinib treatment. This receptor was identified in a human donor with chronic lymphocytic leukemia. The rearrangement joins TRBV28 to TRBJ2-7; a weak D match, TRBD1 (6 bases). This chain's CDR3 is CASTGTHYEQYF. CDR3 coding DNA: TGTGCCAGCACCGGGACACACTACGAGCAGTACTTC.